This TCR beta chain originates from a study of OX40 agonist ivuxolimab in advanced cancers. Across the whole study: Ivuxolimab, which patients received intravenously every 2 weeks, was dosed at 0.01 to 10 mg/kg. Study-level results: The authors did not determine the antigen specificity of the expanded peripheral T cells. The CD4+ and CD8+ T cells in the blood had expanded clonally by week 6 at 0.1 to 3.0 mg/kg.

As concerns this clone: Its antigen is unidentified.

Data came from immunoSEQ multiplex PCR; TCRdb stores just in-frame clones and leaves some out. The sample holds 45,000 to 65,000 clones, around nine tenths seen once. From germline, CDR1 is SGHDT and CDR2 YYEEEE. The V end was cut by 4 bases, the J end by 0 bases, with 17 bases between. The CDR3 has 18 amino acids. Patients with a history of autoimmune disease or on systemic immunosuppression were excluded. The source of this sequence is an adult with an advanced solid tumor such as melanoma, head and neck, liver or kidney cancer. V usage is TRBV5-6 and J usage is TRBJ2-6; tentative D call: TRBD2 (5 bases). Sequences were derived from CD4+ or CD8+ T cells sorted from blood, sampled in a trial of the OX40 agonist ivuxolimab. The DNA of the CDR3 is TGTGCCAGCAGCGACTCGCCGGGGTCAGGCTCTGGGGCCAACGTCCTGACTTTC. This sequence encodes CASSDSPGSGSGANVLTF.